This T cell receptor (beta chain) was captured by sequencing in a study of beta chain features in type 1 diabetes. General study points: Shortening of TCRB CDR3s, moderate but significant, appeared in all four CD4+ subsets of Type 1 diabetes patients.

CDR1 is GTSNPN, CDR2 SVGIG, per germline (reference sequence). Trimming stripped 0 bases from V and 7 bases from J, with 9 bases between. CDR3 length: 13 amino acids. This clone was counted a few times. Its antigen is not known. The sequenced template was cDNA made from the entire isolated RNA. Clones were sequenced by immunoSEQ multiplex PCR, and TCRdb holds only the in-frame ones, with some missing. The sample shows 400,000 or so clones, around 10% of them seen only once. The specimen was central memory CD4+ T cells from blood. The chain couples TRBV30 to TRBJ2-2; D gene unclear. The sequence derives from a man aged 30-40 years with type 1 diabetes. The DNA of the CDR3 is TGTGCCTGGAGTGTACGAGGAGACGGGGAGCTGTTTTTT. It specifies CAWSVRGDGELFF.